Listed below are T cell receptor beta chains from one sample, sequenced in a study of monozygotic twins with inflammatory bowel disease. TCRdb reanalyzed the 5' RACE reads, giving one entry per CDR3 protein sequence and no DNA. The sample has around 450,000 distinct CDR3 sequences, and its top ten clones hold 2% to 3%. Specimen: blood. All receptors come from a human donor with ulcerative colitis or Crohn's disease, or a healthy co-twin of an affected twin (not recorded which). Each CDR3 is given with its conserved first and last residue.

J gene | V gene | CDR3 protein
TRBJ2-1 | TRBV30 | CAWSVQTREQFF
TRBJ1-6 | TRBV28 | CASSSGQGWDSPLHF
TRBJ2-1 | TRBV5-1 | CASSPPGRRDEQFF
TRBJ2-7 | TRBV15 | CTTSREGAGFSYEQYF
TRBJ2-2 | TRBV5-1 | CASSLPAGPGGELIF
TRBJ1-2 | TRBV12-3/TRBV12-4 | CASSLGTGRGYTF
TRBJ2-1 | TRBV28 | CASRRVNEQFF
TRBJ1-3 | TRBV12-3/TRBV12-4 | CASSKTATRLSGNTIYF
TRBJ2-1 | TRBV19 | CASRGLADYNEQFF
TRBJ2-7 | TRBV27 | CASSLTGQYEQYF
TRBJ2-2 | TRBV5-1 | CASRPFLSGPGELFF
TRBJ2-1 | TRBV24-1 | CATSDSGQVGNEQFF
TRBJ2-1 | TRBV29-1 | CSASLLARKRDEQFF
TRBJ1-3 | TRBV3-1 | CASSQGNTIYF
TRBJ1-2 | TRBV29-1 | CSVGGPLTYGYTF
TRBJ2-7 | TRBV10-3 | CAISGAYEQYF
TRBJ1-1 | TRBV19 | CASREGAQNTEAFF
TRBJ1-3 | TRBV5-1 | CASSGQGPSGGNTIYF
TRBJ2-2 | TRBV12-3/TRBV12-4 | CASTGGNTGELFF
TRBJ2-2 | TRBV3-1 | CASSQDTLADTGELFF
TRBJ2-3 | TRBV12-3/TRBV12-4 | CASSLSLFTQYF
TRBJ2-7 | TRBV27 | CASSLRETYEQYF
TRBJ1-2 | TRBV20-1 | CSASSGPDGYTF
TRBJ1-2 | TRBV2 | CASSDREPYGYTF
TRBJ2-1 | TRBV28 | CASTRGSTNEQFF
TRBJ2-2 | TRBV4-2 | CASSRGDTGELFF
TRBJ2-2 | TRBV5-5 | CASSLVGDANTGELFF
TRBJ2-1 | TRBV18 | CASSAYRGDEQFF
TRBJ2-3 | TRBV18 | CASSPGGGYADTQYF
TRBJ2-5 | TRBV2 | CASSVGGQGGETQYF
TRBJ1-1 | TRBV12-3/TRBV12-4 | CASTMGQGWVSTEAFF
TRBJ2-1 | TRBV5-4 | CASSARQGLSSDEQFF
TRBJ2-7 | TRBV20-1 | CSARDPTNGGYSEQYF
TRBJ2-3 | TRBV6-1 | CASSRIAGGGTDTQYF
TRBJ1-1 | TRBV6-1 | CASSAWTGRGTEAFF
TRBJ2-2 | TRBV12-3/TRBV12-4 | CASSTRSGGHTGELFF
TRBJ2-1 | TRBV6-1 | CASTALAGTDNEQFF
TRBJ2-3 | TRBV25-1 | CASSDEAGGTQYF
TRBJ1-2 | TRBV7-8 | CASSFGGQGPERYGYTF
TRBJ2-7 | TRBV7-2 | CASSLEWTVFYEQYF
TRBJ2-3 | TRBV28 | CASSGGSLSTDTQYF
TRBJ1-1 | TRBV15 | CATSIQDREGGTEAFF
TRBJ2-5 | TRBV7-2 | CASSLRTGSTRETQYF
TRBJ2-1 | TRBV4-3 | CASSQSPGLSSEQFF
TRBJ1-1 | TRBV28 | CASLHITEAFF
TRBJ1-1 | TRBV20-1 | CSARNAPLAFF
TRBJ2-7 | TRBV11-2 | CASSLNDVGDREQYF
TRBJ1-2 | TRBV4-1 | CASSQEGGWGYTF
TRBJ2-1 | TRBV30 | CACLGQGNNEQFF
TRBJ2-3 | TRBV7-8 | CASSRDRHTDTQYF
TRBJ2-1 | TRBV5-6 | CASSFRGAGRNEQFF
TRBJ2-5 | TRBV14 | CASSQGQGVEEETQYF
TRBJ2-1 | TRBV30 | CAWSSGTSNEQFF
TRBJ1-2 | TRBV7-2 | CASSLAGVTGTGRRYTF
TRBJ2-2 | TRBV20-1 | CSAWTGRTGELFF
TRBJ1-1 | TRBV7-9 | CASSPNLSGGNTEAFF
TRBJ2-5 | TRBV18 | CASSSLGGPQETQYF
TRBJ2-7 | TRBV24-1 | CATSDSPGRGDEQYF
TRBJ2-6 | TRBV28 | CASSGAGKTGANVLTF